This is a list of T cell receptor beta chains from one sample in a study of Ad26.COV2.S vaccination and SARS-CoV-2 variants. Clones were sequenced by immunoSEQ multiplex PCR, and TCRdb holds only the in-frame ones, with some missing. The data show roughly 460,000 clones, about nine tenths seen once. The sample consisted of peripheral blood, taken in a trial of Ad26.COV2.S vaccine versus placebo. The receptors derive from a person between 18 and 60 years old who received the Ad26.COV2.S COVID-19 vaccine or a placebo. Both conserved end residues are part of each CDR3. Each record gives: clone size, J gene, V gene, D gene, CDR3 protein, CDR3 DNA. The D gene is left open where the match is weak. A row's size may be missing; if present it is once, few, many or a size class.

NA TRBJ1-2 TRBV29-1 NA CSVEQGFNYGYTF TGCAGCGTTGAACAGGGATTTAACTATGGCTACACCTTC
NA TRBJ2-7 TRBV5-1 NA CASSLEIRGVAEQYF TGCGCCAGCAGCTTGGAGATTAGAGGGGTTGCCGAGCAGTACTTC
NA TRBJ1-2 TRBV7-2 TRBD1 CASSLGTNRGTGYGYTF TGTGCCAGCAGCTTAGGGACCAACAGGGGGACTGGCTATGGCTACACCTTC
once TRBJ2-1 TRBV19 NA CASSIDRSGVNEQFF TGTGCCAGTAGTATAGACCGGTCGGGTGTTAATGAGCAGTTCTTC
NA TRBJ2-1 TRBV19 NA CASSTKARNGGEQFF TGTGCCAGTAGTACCAAGGCCCGAAACGGGGGAGAGCAGTTCTTC
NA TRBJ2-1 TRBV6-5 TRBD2 CASSRELREGLEQFF TGTGCCAGCAGTCGGGAGTTGCGGGAGGGCCTTGAGCAGTTCTTC
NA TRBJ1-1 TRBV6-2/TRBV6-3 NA CASSYSRGNTEAFF TGTGCCAGCAGTTACTCGAGAGGGAACACTGAAGCTTTCTTT
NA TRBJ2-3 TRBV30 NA CAWSVVGPDTQYF TGTGCCTGGAGTGTAGTAGGGCCAGATACGCAGTATTTT
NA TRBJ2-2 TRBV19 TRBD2 CASSIGSGGPTGELFF TGTGCCAGTAGTATAGGTAGCGGGGGACCAACCGGGGAGCTGTTTTTT
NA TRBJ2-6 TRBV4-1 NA CASSQEGGPTYSGANVLTF TGCGCCAGCAGCCAAGAGGGGGGCCCTACCTACTCTGGGGCCAACGTCCTGACTTTC
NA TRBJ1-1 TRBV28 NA CASSFSRAGNTEAFF TGTGCCAGCAGTTTTTCCAGGGCGGGAAACACTGAAGCTTTCTTT
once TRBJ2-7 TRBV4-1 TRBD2 CASSQGTSGRPFSYEQYF TGCGCCAGCAGCCAAGGGACTAGCGGGAGGCCCTTTTCCTACGAGCAGTACTTC
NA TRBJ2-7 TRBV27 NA CASSSQGPTPYEQYF TGTGCCAGCAGTTCCCAAGGACCCACCCCTTACGAGCAGTACTTC
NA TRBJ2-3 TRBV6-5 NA CASSYTGTDTQYF TGTGCCAGCAGTTACACAGGAACAGATACGCAGTATTTT
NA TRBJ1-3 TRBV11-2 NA CASSSHWRTAPGNTIYF TGTGCCAGCAGCTCGCATTGGCGGACAGCTCCGGGAAACACCATATATTTT
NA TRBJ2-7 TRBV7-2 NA CASSLAATGTGSYEQYF TGTGCCAGCAGCTTAGCAGCCACCGGGACGGGTTCCTACGAGCAGTACTTC